Below are 7 T cell receptor beta chains sequenced from a single sample in a study of neurological immune-mediated disorders. Sample time point: longitudinal time-point 2. TCRdb called the 5' RACE reads again in MiXCR, with one record for every CDR3 protein. The table lists about 60,000 distinct CDR3 sequences, more than 9.5% of them singletons. Sequences were obtained from PBMCs. These receptors all come from a man aged 25 to 45 in good health.

This clonotype appeared many times. This chain's CDR3 is CASRPDRAPSYEQYF. The CDR3 DNA is TGTGCCAGCAGGCCCGACAGGGCCCCCAGCTACGAGCAGTACTTC. The genes are TRBV6-6 and TRBJ2-7; 7 bases are shared with TRBD1. The length of the CDR3 is 15 residues. The trim removed 6 bases at V and 3 bases at J, leaving 11 bases unmatched. Germline values: CDR1 MNHNY, CDR2 SVGAGI (reference sequence).

This clonotype appeared many times. J is TRBJ2-7 and V is TRBV2; 9 bases are shared with TRBD2. The CDR3 sequence is 14 residues long. Germline CDR1 SNHLY, CDR2 FYNNEI. After removal of 3 bases from V and 4 bases from J, the junction contained 4 bases not matched to a gene. The CDR3 sequence: CASSDPLAGYEQYF. In DNA, the CDR3 is TGTGCCAGCAGTGACCCTCTAGCGGGGTACGAGCAGTACTTC.

This clonotype came up many times. The J gene is TRBJ2-2, the V gene TRBV7-8; 7 bases agree with TRBD1. V shed 7 bases and J 2 bases; nucleotides not matched to a gene: 7. The CDR3 runs to 15 residues. CDR1 is SGHVS, CDR2 FQNEAQ, per germline. The CDR3 spells CASTLDRVNTGELFF. DNA of the CDR3: TGTGCCAGCACCCTCGACAGGGTTAACACCGGGGAGCTGTTTTTT.

The rearrangement joins TRBV29-1 to TRBJ2-2; no firm D call. CDR1 SQVTM and CDR2 ANQGSEA come from the germline V gene. The CDR3 runs 12 residues. Trimming stripped 4 bases from V and 5 bases from J, with 8 bases between. The CDR3 here is CSVVLGTGELFF. The DNA of the CDR3 is TGCAGCGTTGTGCTGGGGACCGGGGAGCTGTTTTTT.

In its sample, this clonotype was seen many times. The chain combines TRBV5-1 with TRBJ1-5, with D unclear. V gave up 0 bases and J gave up 7 bases, with 11 bases separating them. Germline CDR1 and CDR2: SGHRS and YFSETQ. The CDR3 length is 14 residues. This CDR3 reads CASSLGEGRQPQHF. The CDR3 DNA follows: TGCGCCAGCAGCTTGGGAGAAGGGCGGCAGCCCCAGCATTTT.

This clonotype was seen once. Given a much more abundant clone one base away, this may be a read error. V is TRBV5-1 and J is TRBJ2-1; 7 nucleotides agree with TRBD1. The CDR3 is 15 amino acids. Germline trimming cut 2 bases from V and 2 bases from J; bases unmatched to any gene: 4. In germline, CDR1 is SGHRS, CDR2 YFSETQ. The CDR3 sequence: CASSFLTGTYNEQFF. For the CDR3, the DNA is TGCGCCAGCAGCTTCCTGACAGGGACCTACAATGAGCAGTTCTTC.

This clonotype has at least ten counts. The chain employs TRBV24-1 and TRBJ2-5, with D perhaps given as TRBD1 or TRBD2 (6 bases each). Per the germline V gene, CDR1 is KGHDR and CDR2 is SFDVKD. Between the trimmed V and J ends, which lost 1 base and 5 bases, there was a span of 13 bases. There are 15 residues in the CDR3. In DNA, the CDR3 is TGTGCCACCAGTGATTTCGAGGGGGGCGGCGAGACCCAGTACTTC. Amino acids: CATSDFEGGGETQYF.